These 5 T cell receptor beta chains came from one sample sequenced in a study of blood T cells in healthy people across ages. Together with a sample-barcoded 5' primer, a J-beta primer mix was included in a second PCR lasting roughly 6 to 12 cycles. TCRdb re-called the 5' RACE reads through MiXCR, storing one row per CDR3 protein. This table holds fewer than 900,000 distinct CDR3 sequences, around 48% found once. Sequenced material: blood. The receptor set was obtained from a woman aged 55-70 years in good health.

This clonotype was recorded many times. The CDR3 region has the DNA TGTGCCACCGCCAGGACAGGGGACTACGAGCAGTACTTC. This codes for CATARTGDYEQYF. The J gene is TRBJ2-7, the V gene TRBV24-1; 9 bases are shared with TRBD1. The CDR3 runs to 13 residues. Losses at the gene ends were 9 bases for V and 3 bases for J; bases not matched to a gene: 5. Germline CDR1 reads KGHDR; CDR2 reads SFDVKD.

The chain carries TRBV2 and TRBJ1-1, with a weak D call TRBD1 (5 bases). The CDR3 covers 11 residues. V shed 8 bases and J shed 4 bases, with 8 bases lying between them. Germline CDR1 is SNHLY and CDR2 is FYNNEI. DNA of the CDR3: TGTGCCAGCCGCGGGGGCACTGAAGCTTTCTTT. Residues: CASRGGTEAFF.

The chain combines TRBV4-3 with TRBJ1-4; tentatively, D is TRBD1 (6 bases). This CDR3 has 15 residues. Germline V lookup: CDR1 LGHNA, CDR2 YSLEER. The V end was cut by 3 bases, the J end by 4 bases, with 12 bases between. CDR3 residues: CASSHSDRSNEKLFF. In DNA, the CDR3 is TGCGCCAGCAGCCATTCGGACAGAAGTAATGAAAAACTGTTTTTT.

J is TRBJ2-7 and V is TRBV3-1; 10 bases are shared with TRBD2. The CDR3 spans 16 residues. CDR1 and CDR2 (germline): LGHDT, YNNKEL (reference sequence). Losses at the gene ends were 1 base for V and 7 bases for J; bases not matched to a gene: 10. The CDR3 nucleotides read TGTGCCAGCAGCCAAGGGCTAGCGGGAGCCACGGGAGAGCAGTACTTC. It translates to CASSQGLAGATGEQYF.

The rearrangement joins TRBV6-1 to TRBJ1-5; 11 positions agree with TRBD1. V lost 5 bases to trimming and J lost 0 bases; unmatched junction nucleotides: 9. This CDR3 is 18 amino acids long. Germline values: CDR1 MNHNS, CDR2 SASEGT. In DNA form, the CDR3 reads TGTGCCAGCAGTACGGACAGGGGGCTGATCTATAGCAATCAGCCCCAGCATTTT. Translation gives CASSTDRGLIYSNQPQHF.